A selection of T cell receptor beta chains follows, all from one sample in a study of blood T cell repertoires in COVID-19. Only in-frame clones appear in the TCRdb table, and some are missing; sequencing was by immunoSEQ multiplex PCR. Of under 250,000 clones in the sample, about 83% were seen once. Sample: peripheral blood. The receptors were sampled from a woman in her forties or fifties with acute or convalescent COVID-19. CDR3s include the opening cysteine and the closing phenylalanine or tryptophan. Some rows have no size entry. The others give once, few or many, or a class for an expanded clone.

len: 16
j_gene: TRBJ2-1
abundance: NA
v_gene: TRBV6-1
CDR3aa: CASSVVGTGVGNEQFF

len: 14
j_gene: TRBJ1-1
abundance: NA
v_gene: TRBV30
CDR3aa: CAWSVRGRVTEAFF

len: 14
j_gene: TRBJ1-5
abundance: NA
v_gene: TRBV3-1/TRBV3-2
CDR3aa: CASSHHREGQPQHF

len: 17
j_gene: TRBJ2-7
abundance: few
v_gene: TRBV21-1
CDR3aa: CASSKSRSEDTPYEQYF

len: 15
j_gene: TRBJ1-1
abundance: NA
v_gene: TRBV6-5
CDR3aa: CASSPSTGANPEAFF

len: 12
j_gene: TRBJ2-5
abundance: NA
v_gene: TRBV27
CDR3aa: CASSPRGETQYF

len: 11
j_gene: TRBJ2-3
abundance: few
v_gene: TRBV20-1
CDR3aa: CSASSLDTQYF

len: 12
j_gene: TRBJ1-2
abundance: NA
v_gene: TRBV12-3/TRBV12-4
CDR3aa: CASGYRVGGYTF

len: 15
j_gene: TRBJ2-3
abundance: NA
v_gene: TRBV28
CDR3aa: CASSLRGANTDTQYF

len: 13
j_gene: TRBJ2-5
abundance: NA
v_gene: TRBV5-8
CDR3aa: CASSTDRGETQYF

len: 15
j_gene: TRBJ2-7
abundance: NA
v_gene: TRBV19
CDR3aa: CASSVQAVWTYEQYF

len: 14
j_gene: TRBJ2-1
abundance: once
v_gene: TRBV5-4
CDR3aa: CASSYPDRMDEQFF

len: 12
j_gene: TRBJ2-2
abundance: NA
v_gene: TRBV2
CDR3aa: CATAKMVGELFF

len: 13
j_gene: TRBJ1-2
abundance: many
v_gene: TRBV7-9
CDR3aa: CASSLLQGAGYTF

len: 17
j_gene: TRBJ2-2
abundance: NA
v_gene: TRBV19
CDR3aa: CASSNIAGTANTGELFF

len: 13
j_gene: TRBJ2-7
abundance: NA
v_gene: TRBV28
CDR3aa: CASSSGGPYEQYF

len: 17
j_gene: TRBJ2-1
abundance: NA
v_gene: TRBV24-1
CDR3aa: CATSAGILAPARDEQFF

len: 19
j_gene: TRBJ1-5
abundance: once
v_gene: TRBV19
CDR3aa: CASSIVHETGGIGEQPQHF

len: 15
j_gene: TRBJ2-7
abundance: NA
v_gene: TRBV13
CDR3aa: CASSLALAGSYEQYF

len: 14
j_gene: TRBJ2-2
abundance: NA
v_gene: TRBV6-5
CDR3aa: CASMRAGNTGELFF

len: 17
j_gene: TRBJ2-7
abundance: once
v_gene: TRBV25-1
CDR3aa: CASSEWSPDRESYEQYF

len: 13
j_gene: TRBJ2-5
abundance: NA
v_gene: TRBV18
CDR3aa: CASSPPSQETQYF

len: 13
j_gene: TRBJ1-1
abundance: few
v_gene: TRBV4-2
CDR3aa: CASSLSRGTEAFF

len: 14
j_gene: TRBJ2-1
abundance: few
v_gene: TRBV5-1
CDR3aa: CASSRDSHSDEQFF

len: 12
j_gene: TRBJ2-3
abundance: NA
v_gene: TRBV7-8
CDR3aa: CASSLDLDTQYF

len: 15
j_gene: TRBJ2-4
abundance: NA
v_gene: TRBV2
CDR3aa: CASAPTGGTINIQYF

len: 13
j_gene: TRBJ2-7
abundance: NA
v_gene: TRBV30
CDR3aa: CAWSPTGPGEQYF

len: 12
j_gene: TRBJ1-2
abundance: NA
v_gene: TRBV28
CDR3aa: CASSPRTYGYTF

len: 14
j_gene: TRBJ1-1
abundance: NA
v_gene: TRBV10-3
CDR3aa: CAISETGRNTEAFF

len: 18
j_gene: TRBJ1-5
abundance: few
v_gene: TRBV19
CDR3aa: CASRGRDRGALGFQPQHF

len: 16
j_gene: TRBJ1-1
abundance: NA
v_gene: TRBV7-9
CDR3aa: CASSLAPAGRNTEAFF

len: 14
j_gene: TRBJ1-1
abundance: NA
v_gene: TRBV3-1/TRBV3-2
CDR3aa: CASSFRVKDTEAFF

len: 13
j_gene: TRBJ2-7
abundance: NA
v_gene: TRBV6-5
CDR3aa: CASSKPTGFEQYF

len: 15
j_gene: TRBJ2-1
abundance: NA
v_gene: TRBV7-2
CDR3aa: CASSRDRGTYNEQFF

len: 15
j_gene: TRBJ2-1
abundance: few
v_gene: TRBV27
CDR3aa: CASVPGQGSYNEQFF

len: 14
j_gene: TRBJ2-2
abundance: NA
v_gene: TRBV10-1
CDR3aa: CASRGQGNTGELFF

len: 12
j_gene: TRBJ2-7
abundance: NA
v_gene: TRBV6-6
CDR3aa: CASSLTTYEQYF

len: 12
j_gene: TRBJ2-7
abundance: NA
v_gene: TRBV28
CDR3aa: CASRARGYEQYF

len: 14
j_gene: TRBJ1-2
abundance: NA
v_gene: TRBV11-2
CDR3aa: CASSYGTGQYGYTF

len: 14
j_gene: TRBJ2-7
abundance: NA
v_gene: TRBV7-8
CDR3aa: CASSPGTVSYEQYF

len: 15
j_gene: TRBJ2-5
abundance: once
v_gene: TRBV11-3
CDR3aa: CASSLASGIQETQYF

len: 17
j_gene: TRBJ1-5
abundance: once
v_gene: TRBV27
CDR3aa: CASSLESGQGRNQPQHF

len: 14
j_gene: TRBJ2-3
abundance: NA
v_gene: TRBV24-1
CDR3aa: CATSESTVRDTQYF

len: 15
j_gene: TRBJ2-7
abundance: NA
v_gene: TRBV7-9
CDR3aa: CASSFSLTPTYEQYF

len: 16
j_gene: TRBJ2-5
abundance: once
v_gene: TRBV4-2
CDR3aa: CASSQATTSGQETQYF

len: 13
j_gene: TRBJ2-7
abundance: NA
v_gene: TRBV4-2
CDR3aa: CASSQGEAGVQYF

len: 11
j_gene: TRBJ2-1
abundance: NA
v_gene: TRBV12-3/TRBV12-4
CDR3aa: CASSPPGEQFF

len: 15
j_gene: TRBJ1-4
abundance: NA
v_gene: TRBV4-1
CDR3aa: CASSQDEAVDEKLFF

len: 14
j_gene: TRBJ2-7
abundance: once
v_gene: TRBV28
CDR3aa: CASSLRLGSHEQYF

len: 15
j_gene: TRBJ1-2
abundance: NA
v_gene: TRBV3-1/TRBV3-2
CDR3aa: CASSPGQERSYGYTF

len: 14
j_gene: TRBJ2-7
abundance: NA
v_gene: TRBV3-1/TRBV3-2
CDR3aa: CASSHLAREAEQYF